This T cell receptor beta chain was captured by sequencing in a study of PD-1 blockade in mismatch repair-deficient tumors. Findings of the study overall: Tumor-resident clones, often undetectable pretreatment in blood, expanded then contracted after pembrolizumab.

Comment on this clone: Its antigen is unidentified.

The assay was immunoSEQ multiplex PCR, and TCRdb's table has in-frame clones only and misses some. The sample carries some 21,000 clones, roughly 87% recorded once. Germline values: CDR1 MNHEY, CDR2 SMNVEV (reference sequence). This CDR3 spans 14 amino acids. V dropped 6 bases and J dropped 2 bases, with 14 bases sitting between them. The TCR-sequenced patients were a few responders to pembrolizumab. The specimen comprised PBMCs, sampled 52 weeks after starting pembrolizumab. The chain couples TRBV27 to TRBJ2-7, with D unclear. This sequence was found in an adult with mismatch repair-deficient cancer. The CDR3 DNA is TGTGCCAGCAGCTCGACTCTGCCACCCTACGAGCAGTACTTC. Protein product: CASSSTLPPYEQYF.